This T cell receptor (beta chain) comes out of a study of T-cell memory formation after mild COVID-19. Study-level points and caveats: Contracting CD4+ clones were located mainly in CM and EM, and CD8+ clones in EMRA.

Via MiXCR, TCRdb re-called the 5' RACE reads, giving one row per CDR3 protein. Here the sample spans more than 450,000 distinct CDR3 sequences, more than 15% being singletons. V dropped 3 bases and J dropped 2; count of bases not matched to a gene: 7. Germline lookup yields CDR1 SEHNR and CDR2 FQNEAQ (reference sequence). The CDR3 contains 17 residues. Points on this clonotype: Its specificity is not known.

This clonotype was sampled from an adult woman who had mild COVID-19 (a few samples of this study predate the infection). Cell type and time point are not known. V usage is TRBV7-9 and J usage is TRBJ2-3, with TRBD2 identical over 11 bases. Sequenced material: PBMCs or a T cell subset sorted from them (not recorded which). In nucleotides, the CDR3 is TGTGCCAGCAGCTTTCCGGCTAGCGGGGGGCCCACAGATACGCAGTATTTT. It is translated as CASSFPASGGPTDTQYF.